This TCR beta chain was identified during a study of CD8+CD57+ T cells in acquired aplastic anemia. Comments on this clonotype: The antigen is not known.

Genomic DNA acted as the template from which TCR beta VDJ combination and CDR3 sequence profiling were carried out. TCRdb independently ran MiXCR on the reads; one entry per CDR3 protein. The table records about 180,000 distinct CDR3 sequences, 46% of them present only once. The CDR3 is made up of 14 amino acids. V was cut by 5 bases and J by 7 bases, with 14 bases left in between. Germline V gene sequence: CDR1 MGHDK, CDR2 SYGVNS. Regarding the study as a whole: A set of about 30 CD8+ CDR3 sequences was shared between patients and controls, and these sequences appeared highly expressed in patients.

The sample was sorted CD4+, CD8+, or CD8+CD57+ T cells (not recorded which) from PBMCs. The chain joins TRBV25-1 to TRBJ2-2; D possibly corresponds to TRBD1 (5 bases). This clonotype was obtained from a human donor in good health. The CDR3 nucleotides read TGTGCCAGCAGTATGAAAGGGGTGAGCGGGGAGCTGTTTTTT. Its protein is CASSMKGVSGELFF.